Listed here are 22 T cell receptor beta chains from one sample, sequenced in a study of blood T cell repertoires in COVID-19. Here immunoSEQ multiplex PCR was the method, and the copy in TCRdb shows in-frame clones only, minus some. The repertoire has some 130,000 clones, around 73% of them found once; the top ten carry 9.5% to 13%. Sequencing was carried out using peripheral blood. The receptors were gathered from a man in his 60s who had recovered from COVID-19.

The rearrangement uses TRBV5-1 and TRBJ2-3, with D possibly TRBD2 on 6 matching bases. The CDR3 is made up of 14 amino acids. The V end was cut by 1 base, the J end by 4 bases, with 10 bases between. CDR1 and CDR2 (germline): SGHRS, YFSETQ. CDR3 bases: TGCGCCAGCAGCTTGTGGCGGGACCCAGATACGCAGTATTTT. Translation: CASSLWRDPDTQYF.

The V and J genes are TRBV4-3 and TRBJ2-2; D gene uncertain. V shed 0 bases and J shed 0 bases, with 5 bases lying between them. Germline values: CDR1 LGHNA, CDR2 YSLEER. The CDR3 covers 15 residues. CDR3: CASSQESTNTGELFF. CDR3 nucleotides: TGCGCCAGCAGCCAAGAGTCCACGAACACCGGGGAGCTGTTTTTT.

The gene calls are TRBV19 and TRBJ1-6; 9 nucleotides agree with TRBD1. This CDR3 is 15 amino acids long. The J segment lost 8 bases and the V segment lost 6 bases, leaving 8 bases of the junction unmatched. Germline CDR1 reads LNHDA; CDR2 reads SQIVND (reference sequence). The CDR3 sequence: CASRGQGLIDSPLHF. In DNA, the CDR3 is TGTGCCAGTAGGGGACAGGGATTGATTGATTCACCCCTCCACTTT.

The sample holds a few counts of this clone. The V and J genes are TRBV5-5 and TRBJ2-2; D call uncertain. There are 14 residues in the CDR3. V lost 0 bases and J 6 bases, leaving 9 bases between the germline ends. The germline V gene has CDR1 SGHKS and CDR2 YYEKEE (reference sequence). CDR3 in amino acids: CASSLVVSAGELFF. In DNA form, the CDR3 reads TGTGCCAGCAGCTTGGTAGTTTCGGCCGGGGAGCTGTTTTTT.

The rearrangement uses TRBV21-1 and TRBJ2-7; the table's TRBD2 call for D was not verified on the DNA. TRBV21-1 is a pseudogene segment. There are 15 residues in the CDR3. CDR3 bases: TGTGCCAGCAGGAAAATCCCAACTACGTCCTACGAGCAGTACTTC. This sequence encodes CASRKIPTTSYEQYF.

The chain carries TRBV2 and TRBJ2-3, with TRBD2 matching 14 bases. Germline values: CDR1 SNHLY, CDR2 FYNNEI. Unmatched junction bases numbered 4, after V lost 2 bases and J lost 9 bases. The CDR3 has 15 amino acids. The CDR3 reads CASSESTSGGGTQYF. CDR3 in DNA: TGTGCCAGCAGTGAATCGACTAGCGGGGGGGGGACGCAGTATTTT. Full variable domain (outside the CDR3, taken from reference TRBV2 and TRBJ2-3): EPEVTQTPSHQVTQMGQEVILRCVPISNHLYFYWYRQILGQKVEFLVSFYNNEISEKSEIFDDQFSVERPDGSNFTLKIRSTKLEDSAMYFCASSESTSGGGTQYFGPGTRLTVL.

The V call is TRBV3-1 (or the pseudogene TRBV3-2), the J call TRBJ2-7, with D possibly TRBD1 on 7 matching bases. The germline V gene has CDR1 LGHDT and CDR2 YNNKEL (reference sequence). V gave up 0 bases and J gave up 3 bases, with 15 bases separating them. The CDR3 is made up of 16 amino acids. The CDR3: CASSQDVGGQSYEQYF. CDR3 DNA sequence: TGTGCCAGCAGCCAAGATGTCGGGGGACAGAGCTACGAGCAGTACTTC.

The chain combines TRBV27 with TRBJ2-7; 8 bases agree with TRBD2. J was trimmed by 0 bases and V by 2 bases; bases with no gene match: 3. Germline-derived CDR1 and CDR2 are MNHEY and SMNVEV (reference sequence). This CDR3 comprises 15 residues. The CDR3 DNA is TGTGCCAGCAGTTTAGTAGCGGGGTACTCCTACGAGCAGTACTTC. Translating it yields CASSLVAGYSYEQYF.

The CDR3 nucleotides read TGTGCCAGCAGTTGGACTAGTCTCACAGATACGCAGTATTTT. Translated: CASSWTSLTDTQYF. The V call is TRBV7-9, the J call TRBJ2-3; 7 bases map to TRBD2. Germline loops: CDR1 SEHNR, CDR2 FQNEAQ (reference sequence). CDR3 length equals 14 residues. V dropped 6 bases and J dropped 2; count of bases not matched to a gene: 5. Full variable domain (remainder filled in from reference TRBV7-9 and TRBJ2-3): DTGVSQNPRHKITKRGQNVTFRCDPISEHNRLYWYRQTLGQGPEFLTYFQNEAQLEKSRLLSDRFSAERPKGSFSTLEIQRTEQGDSAMYLCASSWTSLTDTQYFGPGTRLTVL.

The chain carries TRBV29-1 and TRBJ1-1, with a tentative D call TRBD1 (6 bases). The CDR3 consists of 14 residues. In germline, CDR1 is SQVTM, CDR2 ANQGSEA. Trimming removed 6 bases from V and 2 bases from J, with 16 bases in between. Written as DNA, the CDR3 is TGCAGCGTAAGAGGCCAGGGGATCAACACTGAAGCTTTCTTT. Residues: CSVRGQGINTEAFF.

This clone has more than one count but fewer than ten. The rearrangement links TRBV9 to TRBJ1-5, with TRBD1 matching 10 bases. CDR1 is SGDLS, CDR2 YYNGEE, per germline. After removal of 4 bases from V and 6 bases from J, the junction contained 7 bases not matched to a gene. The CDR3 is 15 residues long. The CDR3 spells CASSSTGGSGQPQHF. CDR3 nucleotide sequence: TGTGCCAGCAGCTCGACAGGGGGCTCGGGTCAGCCCCAGCATTTT.

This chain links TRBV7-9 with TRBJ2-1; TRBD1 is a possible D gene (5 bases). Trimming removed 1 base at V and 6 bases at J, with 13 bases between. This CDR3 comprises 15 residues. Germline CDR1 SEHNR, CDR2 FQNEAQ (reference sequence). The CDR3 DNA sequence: TGTGCCAGCAGCTTAGGGGCAGGGTTTTTCAATGAGCAGTTCTTC. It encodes CASSLGAGFFNEQFF.

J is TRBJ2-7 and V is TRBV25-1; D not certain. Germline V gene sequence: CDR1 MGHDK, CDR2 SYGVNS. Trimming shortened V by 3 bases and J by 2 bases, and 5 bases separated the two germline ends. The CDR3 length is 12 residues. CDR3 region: CASSESTYEQYF. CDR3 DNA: TGTGCCAGCAGTGAGTCAACCTACGAGCAGTACTTC.

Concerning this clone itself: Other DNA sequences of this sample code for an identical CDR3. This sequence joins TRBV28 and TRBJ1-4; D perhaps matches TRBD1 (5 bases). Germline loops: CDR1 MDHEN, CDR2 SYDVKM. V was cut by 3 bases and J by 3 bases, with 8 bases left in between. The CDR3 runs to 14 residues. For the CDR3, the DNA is TGTGCCAGCAGTTTGGGGACTTCTAATGAAAAACTGTTTTTT. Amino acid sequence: CASSLGTSNEKLFF.

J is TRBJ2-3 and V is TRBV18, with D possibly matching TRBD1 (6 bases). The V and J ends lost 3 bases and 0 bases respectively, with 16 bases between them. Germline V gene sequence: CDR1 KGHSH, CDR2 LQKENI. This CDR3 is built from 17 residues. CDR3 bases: TGTGCCAGCTCACCCCGATTCGGGACACCAAGCACAGATACGCAGTATTTT. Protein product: CASSPRFGTPSTDTQYF.

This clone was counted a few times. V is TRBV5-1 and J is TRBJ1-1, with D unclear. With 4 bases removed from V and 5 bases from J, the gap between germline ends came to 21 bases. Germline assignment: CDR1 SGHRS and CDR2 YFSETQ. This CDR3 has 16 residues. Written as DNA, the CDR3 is TGCGCCAGCAGCACCTCCGGGAACCGGGGAGGAACTGAAGCTTTCTTT. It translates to CASSTSGNRGGTEAFF. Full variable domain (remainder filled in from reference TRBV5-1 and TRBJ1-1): KAGVTQTPRYLIKTRGQQVTLSCSPISGHRSVSWYQQTPGQGLQFLFEYFSETQRNKGNFPGRFSGRQFSNSRSEMNVSTLELGDSALYLCASSTSGNRGGTEAFFGQGTRLTVV.

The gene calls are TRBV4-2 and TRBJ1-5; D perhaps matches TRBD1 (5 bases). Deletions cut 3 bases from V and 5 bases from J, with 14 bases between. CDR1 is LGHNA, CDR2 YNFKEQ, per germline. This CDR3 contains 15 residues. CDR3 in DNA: TGTGCCAGCAGCCATCAGGGCAAGGGCGATCAGCCCCAGCATTTT. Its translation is CASSHQGKGDQPQHF.

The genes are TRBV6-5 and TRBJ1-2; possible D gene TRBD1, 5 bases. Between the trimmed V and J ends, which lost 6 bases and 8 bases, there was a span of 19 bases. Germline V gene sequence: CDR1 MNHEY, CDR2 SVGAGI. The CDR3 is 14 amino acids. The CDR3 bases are TGTGCCAGCAGCCCCGAAGGGGTTCGAGGAGGCTACACCTTC. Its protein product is CASSPEGVRGGYTF.

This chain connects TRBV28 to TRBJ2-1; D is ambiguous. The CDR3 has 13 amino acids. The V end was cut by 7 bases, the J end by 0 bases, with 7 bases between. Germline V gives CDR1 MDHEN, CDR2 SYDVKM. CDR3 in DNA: TGTGCCAGCACCGTGAGCTCCTACAATGAGCAGTTCTTC. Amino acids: CASTVSSYNEQFF.

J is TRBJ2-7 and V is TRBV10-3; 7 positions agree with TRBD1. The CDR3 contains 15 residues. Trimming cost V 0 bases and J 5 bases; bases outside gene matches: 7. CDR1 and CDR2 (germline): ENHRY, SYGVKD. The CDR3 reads CAISESTGKVHEQYF. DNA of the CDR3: TGTGCCATCAGTGAGTCGACAGGGAAGGTTCACGAGCAGTACTTC.

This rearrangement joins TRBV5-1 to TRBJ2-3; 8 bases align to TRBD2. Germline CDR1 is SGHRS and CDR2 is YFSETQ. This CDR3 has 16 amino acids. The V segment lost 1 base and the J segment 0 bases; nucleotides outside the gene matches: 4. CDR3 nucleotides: TGCGCCAGCAGCTTGAATGGCGGGGGGAGCACAGATACGCAGTATTTT. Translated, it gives CASSLNGGGSTDTQYF.

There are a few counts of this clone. The CDR3: CASSVGTGTPQETQYF. In nucleotides, the CDR3 is TGTGCCAGCAGTGTCGGGACAGGGACTCCCCAAGAGACCCAGTACTTC. The rearrangement joins TRBV6-1 to TRBJ2-5; 9 nucleotides line up with TRBD1. This CDR3 is built from 16 residues. The germline gives CDR1 MNHNS, CDR2 SASEGT. With 4 bases clipped from V and 1 base from J, the junction kept 7 bases outside the gene matches.